The rows below give T cell receptor beta chains drawn from one sample of a study of Ad26.COV2.S vaccination and SARS-CoV-2 variants. Repertoires were generated with immunoSEQ multiplex PCR, while TCRdb's copy carries only in-frame clones and drops some. The data hold about 440,000 clones, with 80% to 95% observed a single time. The specimen was peripheral blood, collected in a trial of Ad26.COV2.S vaccine versus placebo. These receptors came from a person aged 18 to 59 who received the Ad26.COV2.S COVID-19 vaccine or a placebo. The CDR3 runs from the conserved cysteine through the conserved F or W. The order of the fields is D gene, clone size, V gene, J gene, CDR3 protein, CDR3 DNA. A D gene is named only where the DNA matches it firmly. Clone size, where shown, is once, few, many, or a class for clones that have expanded.

NA,many,TRBV29-1,TRBJ1-1,CSVGGVMNTEAFF,TGCAGCGTTGGGGGAGTTATGAACACTGAAGCTTTCTTT
NA,NA,TRBV14,TRBJ2-1,CASSQDLGAPSYNEQFF,TGTGCCAGCAGCCAAGATTTAGGGGCCCCCTCCTACAATGAGCAGTTCTTC
TRBD1,NA,TRBV7-2,TRBJ2-1,CASSFTGQGIGNEQFF,TGTGCCAGCAGCTTCACGGGACAGGGGATAGGGAATGAGCAGTTCTTC
TRBD2,NA,TRBV4-2,TRBJ2-7,CASSQDGRGVSYEQYF,TGTGCCAGCAGCCAAGACGGGAGGGGAGTTTCCTACGAGCAGTACTTC
NA,few,TRBV2,TRBJ2-1,CASPLAGPEDEQFF,TGTGCCAGTCCACTCGCGGGACCGGAGGATGAGCAGTTCTTC
TRBD2,NA,TRBV6-2/TRBV6-3,TRBJ2-5,CASSYPRRAGEETQYF,TGTGCCAGCAGTTACCCTCGGAGAGCGGGAGAAGAGACCCAGTACTTC
NA,NA,TRBV5-1,TRBJ2-7,CASSLLRGLSPYEQYF,TGCGCCAGCAGCCTCCTGCGAGGGCTTAGCCCCTACGAGCAGTACTTC
NA,NA,TRBV10-3,TRBJ2-7,CAISESADSSYEQYF,TGTGCCATCAGTGAGTCGGCGGACAGCTCCTACGAGCAGTACTTC
NA,NA,TRBV9,TRBJ1-4,CASSVGGVSNEKLFF,TGTGCCAGCAGCGTAGGGGGGGTTAGTAATGAAAAACTGTTTTTT
NA,NA,TRBV20-1,TRBJ2-5,CSATGSETQYF,TGCAGTGCTACAGGGTCCGAGACCCAGTACTTC
TRBD1,NA,TRBV7-9,TRBJ1-2,CASSSRTGSGYTF,TGTGCCAGCAGCTCCCGGACAGGGTCTGGCTACACCTTC
TRBD1,NA,TRBV11-2,TRBJ2-7,CASSDRDRPRPPYEQYF,TGTGCCAGCAGCGACCGGGACAGGCCCCGTCCCCCTTACGAGCAGTACTTC
NA,NA,TRBV18,TRBJ1-2,CASSLDRNYGYTF,TGTGCCAGCTCTCTCGACAGGAACTATGGCTACACCTTC
TRBD2,NA,TRBV3-1/TRBV3-2,TRBJ2-1,CASSQRFGLAGALSSYNEQFF,TGTGCCAGCAGCCAAAGATTTGGGCTAGCGGGAGCCCTAAGCTCCTACAATGAGCAGTTCTTC
NA,NA,TRBV7-2,TRBJ2-3,CASSLRRVATDTQYF,TGTGCCAGCAGCTTACGCCGGGTCGCGACAGATACGCAGTATTTT
NA,NA,TRBV7-8,TRBJ1-5,CASSLGRGEGNQPQHF,TGTGCCAGCAGCTTAGGTCGGGGCGAGGGCAATCAGCCCCAGCATTTT
NA,NA,TRBV7-3,TRBJ2-3,CASSLIPGTDTQYF,TGTGCCAGCAGCTTAATTCCTGGCACAGATACGCAGTATTTT
NA,NA,TRBV28,TRBJ1-2,CASSTGTLNYGYTF,TGTGCCAGCAGCACCGGGACGCTAAACTATGGCTACACCTTC
NA,NA,TRBV4-3,TRBJ1-4,CASSQEGERLNEKLFF,TGCGCCAGCAGCCAAGAAGGCGAAAGACTTAATGAAAAACTGTTTTTT
TRBD2,NA,TRBV30,TRBJ2-7,CAWSSPGGSTGEQYF,TGTGCCTGGAGTTCCCCGGGAGGGAGTACGGGGGAGCAGTACTTC
TRBD1,NA,TRBV7-2,TRBJ2-5,CASSLAPGQGQETQYF,TGTGCCAGCAGCTTAGCACCGGGACAGGGCCAAGAGACCCAGTACTTC
TRBD2,once,TRBV5-4,TRBJ2-5,CASSLVSGMETQYF,TGTGCCAGCAGCTTGGTTAGCGGGATGGAGACCCAGTACTTC
NA,NA,TRBV27,TRBJ1-1,CASSLTMNTEAFF,TGTGCCAGCAGTTTAACAATGAACACTGAAGCTTTCTTT
NA,NA,TRBV11-1,TRBJ2-2,CASSTRQRSNTGELFF,TGTGCCAGCAGCACGCGACAGCGGTCGAACACCGGGGAGCTGTTTTTT
TRBD1,NA,TRBV19,TRBJ1-1,CASRTQGDTEAFF,TGTGCCAGTAGAACACAGGGGGACACTGAAGCTTTCTTT
NA,few,TRBV19,TRBJ1-2,CASSRDYGYTF,TGTGCCAGTAGCCGGGACTATGGCTACACCTTC
NA,NA,TRBV27,TRBJ2-1,CASGKSSYNEQFF,TGTGCCAGCGGAAAGAGTAGCTACAATGAGCAGTTCTTC
TRBD2,NA,TRBV11-3,TRBJ2-1,CASSNRAGDNEQFF,TGTGCCAGCAGCAATCGAGCGGGAGACAATGAGCAGTTCTTC
NA,once,TRBV2,TRBJ2-2,CASSVVGMTGELFF,TGTGCCAGCAGTGTAGTAGGGATGACCGGGGAGCTGTTTTTT
NA,NA,TRBV28,TRBJ1-1,CASGWGTEAFF,TGTGCCAGCGGCTGGGGAACTGAAGCTTTCTTT
NA,NA,TRBV19,TRBJ2-3,CASSKEGPDTQYF,TGTGCCAGTAGTAAGGAGGGACCAGATACGCAGTATTTT
TRBD2,NA,TRBV7-9,TRBJ2-1,CASSSGSGTENEQFF,TGTGCCAGCAGCTCAGGAAGCGGGACTGAAAATGAGCAGTTCTTC
TRBD2,NA,TRBV5-5,TRBJ2-2,CASSLWLAANTGELFF,TGTGCCAGCAGCTTGTGGCTAGCGGCGAACACCGGGGAGCTGTTTTTT
TRBD2,NA,TRBV5-6,TRBJ2-2,CASSFSPSGRSTGELFF,TGTGCCAGCAGCTTCAGCCCTAGCGGGAGGTCCACCGGGGAGCTGTTTTTT
NA,once,TRBV7-6,TRBJ2-5,CASSPSGPPGTQYF,TGTGCCAGCAGCCCAAGCGGCCCTCCTGGGACCCAGTACTTC
NA,NA,TRBV28,TRBJ2-7,CASSSLKSVFPAQYF,TGTGCCAGCAGTTCCTTAAAGTCGGTTTTCCCGGCGCAGTACTTC
NA,NA,TRBV12-5,TRBJ2-7,CASGLVGEAFYEQYF,TGTGCTAGTGGTTTGGTGGGGGAAGCGTTCTACGAGCAGTACTTC
NA,NA,TRBV5-1,TRBJ2-7,CASSPRTGYEQYF,TGCGCCAGCAGCCCCAGGACCGGCTACGAGCAGTACTTC
NA,NA,TRBV6-2/TRBV6-3,TRBJ2-6,CASSRTASGANVLTF,TGTGCCAGCAGTCGGACAGCCTCTGGGGCCAACGTCCTGACTTTC
TRBD1,NA,TRBV5-1,TRBJ1-1,CASSLDRGNSEAFF,TGCGCCAGCAGCTTGGACAGGGGTAATAGTGAAGCTTTCTTT
NA,NA,TRBV5-6,TRBJ1-5,CASSIQTPAGSNQPQHF,TGTGCCAGCAGCATACAGACACCGGCAGGAAGCAATCAGCCCCAGCATTTT
NA,NA,TRBV20-1,TRBJ2-1,CSARRNEQFF,TGCAGTGCTCGTCGTAATGAGCAGTTCTTC
NA,NA,TRBV28,TRBJ2-3,CASSSPLGGTDTQYF,TGTGCCAGCAGTTCCCCTTTAGGGGGCACAGATACGCAGTATTTT
NA,NA,TRBV6-5,TRBJ1-5,CATARSYSNQPQHF,TGTGCCACCGCCCGATCCTATAGCAATCAGCCCCAGCATTTT
TRBD2,NA,TRBV4-2,TRBJ2-3,CASSPPGGTDTQYF,TGTGCCAGCAGCCCCCCCGGGGGGACAGATACGCAGTATTTT
NA,NA,TRBV28,TRBJ2-3,CASDGSTDTQYF,TGTGCCAGCGACGGTAGCACAGATACGCAGTATTTT